This TCR beta chain was obtained from a study of cytomegalovirus exposure and HLA in healthy donors. Though probably carrying unrecorded immune exposures, donors were nominally healthy at sampling. Study results and caveats: Researchers reported in a later analysis that a missense DCLRE1C variant was tied to TCR beta V- and J-gene trimming. Sequencing had likely introduced a cluster of highly shared sequence variants as an artifact.

V was pared by 3 bases and J by 2 bases, with 9 bases of the junction left unmatched. The germline V gene encodes CDR1 MDHEN and CDR2 SYDVKM. The CDR3 totals 17 residues. This clone was picked up one time. What it binds is not known. PCR amplification relied on 60 Vbeta primers (plus 13 Jbeta primers). The method was immunoSEQ multiplex PCR; TCRdb's version includes in-frame clones alone and lacks a portion of them. This repertoire shows over 120,000 clones, 75% to 85% found once; its top ten account for around 2.4%. This clonotype was obtained from a young woman in good health and CMV-seropositive. The sequenced sample consisted of PBMCs. This chain links TRBV28 with TRBJ2-5; 10 bases are shared with TRBD2. The CDR3 coding sequence is TGTGCCAGCAGTTTGTTAACTAGCGGGACAATACAAGAGACCCAGTACTTC. Protein: CASSLLTSGTIQETQYF.